This T cell receptor beta chain was found in a study of T cell responses to AZD1222 COVID-19 vaccine. General study findings and limits: At 160-218 and 743-854, vaccine-associated CD4 TCRs were dominant, and they spanned spike. Only a handful of AZD1222 recipients, roughly six in all, had baseline seropositivity. Sampling captured repertoires only after the peak T cell response.

This clone was detected once. Its specificity is unknown. Using immunoSEQ multiplex PCR, the repertoire was profiled, and TCRdb retains in-frame clones only, with some absent. This table has over 120,000 clones, approximately 88% appearing once. V was cut by 5 bases and J by 10 bases, with 17 bases left in between. CDR1 is SGHTA, CDR2 FQGNSA, per germline. The CDR3 runs 13 residues. The source of this sequence is an adult who received the MenACWY meningococcal vaccine as a control. The gene calls are TRBV7-2 and TRBJ1-1; D not resolved. This material consisted of peripheral blood, taken 28 days after the second dose of the MenACWY control vaccine. This chain's CDR3 is CASSIPGPAGAFF. Here the CDR3 DNA reads TGTGCCAGCAGCATCCCGGGCCCTGCGGGAGCTTTCTTT.